The subject of this entry is one TCR beta chain. Its antigen specificity is not known. Base qualities were left out, and no much larger clone turns up one base away. The cohort comprised 670 or so healthy bone marrow donors. All cohort members were sampled while nominally healthy, although unrecorded immune exposures were likely present. The donor was CMV seronegative and was included in the group of about 350 seronegative cohort members. Each donor provided a peripheral blood sample, and peripheral blood mononuclear cells were used for TCR beta sequencing. Genomic DNA extraction from the blood cell samples was performed with the Qiagen DNeasy Blood Extraction Kit. These data are taken from a study of cytomegalovirus exposure and HLA in healthy donors (dated by TCRdb to about 2017). About the full investigation: In an earlier analysis of some 610 of the donors, 276 Gb of sequence data and approximately 120 million unique TCR beta sequences from roughly 190 million T cells were reported. About 300 gigabases of sequencing data and around 85 million unique TCR sequences made up an early release that covered 500 to 650 HLA-typed donors. Among the approximately 420 genotyped donors, around 81% belonged to the genetic ancestry cluster associated with self-reported Caucasian donors. The study was designed to test whether signatures of past pathogen exposure could be identified by cataloging public T cell receptors. Using immunosequencing, the study profiled T cell repertoires from fewer than 850 subjects and related those repertoires to cytomegalovirus serostatus. Besides the first cohort of roughly 640 subjects, a separate validation cohort made up of 120 different subjects was used. The study combined high-throughput TCR immunosequencing, statistical association of individual TCRs with disease status, and machine learning to predict cytomegalovirus infection status. A later analysis re-analyzed previously published TCR beta repertoires from hundreds of donors and added high-resolution HLA genotyping to study TCR occurrence patterns. Rather than using new phenotypic data, the later analysis identified candidate immune exposures from TCR beta sequences and from how often those sequences occurred across donors. To decide whether each TCR beta V gene segment behaved as functional or pseudogenic, an earlier analysis of some 570 of the donors relied on high-throughput TCR beta sequencing. Alongside the repertoire data, information on donor age, sex, ethnicity and CMV serostatus was compiled. In a later genetic analysis, genome-wide SNP genotypes for about 55% of the 666 donors were used, and that subset was treated as a discovery cohort. Every discovery cohort repertoire had been produced on one sequencing platform. Class I and class II HLA loci were covered by the typing at four-digit resolution. Typing coverage differed by locus: A, B, C, DRB1 and DQB1 were typed in about 620-630 donors, DQA1 in 522, DPA1 in 606, and DPB1 in roughly 450. Several DR-DQ haplotypes were treated as single units for association and clustering because of strong linkage in the cohort. Across 300 to 400 genotyped donors of the cohort, an average of about 240,000 unique TCR beta nucleotide sequences per donor were sequenced, and 15% to 20% of those sequences were non-productive. On the study overall, not on this receptor specifically: The authors suggested that the approach could potentially be generalized to other disease states and immunological phenotypes. A further reported finding was that TCR beta sequences accurately predicted the HLA-A and HLA-B alleles for most subjects in the first cohort. In a later genetic analysis, fewer N-insertions in productive TCRs were reported among donors in an Asian-associated ancestry cluster than the roughly 700-donor mean. Linkage disequilibrium might explain the correlated functional status among segregating V segments, but an unknown experimental factor could not be excluded. Broadly in line with IMGT annotations, most TCR beta V segments showed up in productive rearrangements about 87% or about 30% of the time in an earlier analysis of several hundred of the donors. The presence/absence analyses assumed that sequencing depth was roughly uniform across donors, and that assumption may not be true. A later analysis found that most CMV-associated TCR beta chains appeared HLA-restricted, with HLA associations seemingly driven largely by CMV exposure. According to a later analysis, parvovirus B19, influenza, CMV and Epstein-Barr virus appeared linked to several top co-occurrence clusters. Because the 87-base-pair reads could not distinguish some IMGT-functional V segments, including TRBV6-2 and TRBV6-3, those segments were excluded. A cluster of highly shared sequence variants was judged likely to be a technical artifact of the sequencing pipeline. In a later genetic analysis, a missense DCLRE1C variant was associated with V-gene and J-gene trimming of TCR beta chains, and the association was replicated in an independent cohort. The cohort was sequenced for TCR beta chains only, and without alpha or paired-chain data the features that could be detected were limited. In both the original and validation cohorts, the classifier was reported to diagnose cytomegalovirus status with high specificity and sensitivity. Specific HLA alleles were associated with more than 15,000 TCR beta sequences at a false discovery rate of 0.05 in a later analysis. In a later analysis, HLA-associated TCR beta chains were found to be more clonally expanded and to have lower generation probabilities than equally common non-associated chains. In vitro tests confirmed that a few of the cytomegalovirus-associated TCR beta chains recognize cytomegalovirus antigens. Immune exposure information for the cohort was limited to CMV serostatus. Because HLA typing was missing for some donors at each locus, association tests included only the typed subset. While some public TCRs were present in many individuals, most TCR sequences turned up only very rarely across donors. Approximately 18 rarely observed V segments, including chromosome 9 orphons, were excluded from the earlier analysis of a few hundred of the donors because counts were too low. A total of 150 or so TCR beta chains were listed by the study as associated with cytomegalovirus. Assigning TCR associations to individual alleles was difficult when HLA alleles, especially DR and DQ, strongly co-occurred. In a later analysis, the rate of TCR association differed among HLA loci, with DRB1 alleles having the most associated TCRs and HLA-C alleles having the fewest.

From the cysteine through the phenylalanine, the CDR3 covers 15 amino acids. Only CDR3 DNA remains: 45 bases, in frame from the first base. A distance of 10 bases separates the germline ends of V and J, which lose 5 bases and 0 bases respectively. Per the germline V gene, SNHLY is the CDR1 and FYNNEI is the CDR2. Library generation was performed with the immunoSEQ multiplex PCR assay. For the multiplex PCR, a mixture combining 60 forward primers for TCR Vbeta segments and 13 reverse primers for TCR Jbeta segments was used. The CDR3 region of rearranged TCR beta genes was amplified from genomic DNA with a multiplex PCR assay. The amplified TCR beta libraries were sequenced on the Illumina HiSeq System as 87-base-pair reads. As for the authors' bioinformatics: Across the 700 or so repertoires, a later analysis counted 80 million or so unique TCR beta chains, 9.5 million to 12 million of which were shared by at least two donors. A nearest-neighbor algorithm error-corrected the raw reads and collapsed the reads into unique sequences, merging closely related sequences to remove PCR and sequencing errors. CDR3 sequences were aligned to IMGT reference sequences to assign V, D and J gene segments. Each retained sequence needed at least a six-nucleotide match to both a V gene segment and a J gene segment. A rearrangement counted as productive if the CDR3 had no stop codons and remained in frame with V and J, and every other rearrangement counted as non-productive. Following IMGT convention, CDR3 was defined as the stretch from the second conserved V-encoded cysteine to the conserved J-encoded phenylalanine. The earlier analysis of 550 to 650 of the donors excluded any sequence lacking an unambiguous match to a single V gene segment. An earlier analysis of 500 to 600 of the donors classified V segments as functional when productive rearrangements were above 56.7% and as segregating when the standard deviation between donors was above 5%. A statistical classification framework was built for diagnosing cytomegalovirus status from the catalog of TCR beta chain sequences. V and J gene assignment, in a later analysis, came from comparing TCR nucleotide sequences with IMGT/GENE-DB human TR gene sequences. A later analysis assigned CDR3 sequences and most-parsimonious VDJ recombination scenarios with the TCRdist pipeline. In a later analysis, each TCR beta chain was defined by its CDR3 amino acid sequence together with its V-gene family, and reads lacking a unique V-gene family were excluded. As a way to deal with suspected cross-contamination and a sequencing artifact, a later analysis dropped hundreds of nucleotide sequences that were highly shared and had low generation probability. In a later analysis, a clonal expansion index was calculated for each public chain from normalized within-repertoire ranks of inferred template counts. Generation probabilities in a later analysis came from a VDJ recombination model fitted to out-of-frame rearrangements, and those results were checked against IGoR. In a later analysis, hypergeometric tests were used to score TCR-TCR, TCR-HLA and TCR-CMV co-occurrence, with a repertoire-size bias correction applied to TCR pairs. A later analysis estimated false discovery rates by permuting HLA or CMV assignments 20 times. A later analysis grouped co-occurring TCRs with DBSCAN, adding TCRdist sequence similarity when clustering within HLA-allele-positive subsets. Repertoires with fewer than 30,000 or more than 120,000 public chains were left out of co-occurrence clustering, as were several repertoires with anomalous nucleotide sharing. TCRdb's version of the immuneACCESS table is confined to in-frame rearrangements and falls short of the full clone set. An unresolved V gene accounts for under half of the shortfall where checked; the remainder is of unknown origin. The V and J calls and clone size were taken over from that table, and D and trimming were inferred from the DNA. A total of 90,000 to 150,000 clones appear in this sample, under 90% of them only once. The ten biggest clones cover around 2.3% of the sample.

This clonotype originated in a woman in her thirties or forties in good health and CMV-seronegative. The sequenced sample consisted of PBMCs. The sequence links TRBV2 to TRBJ2-2; the D gene is possibly TRBD1, with 6 bases matching. The CDR3 here reads CASSNRAANTGELFF. The nucleotide sequence reads as follows: TGTGCCAGCAGTAACAGGGCCGCGAACACCGGGGAGCTGTTTTTT. The full variable domain, completed from the reference TRBV2 and TRBJ2-2 proteins outside the CDR3, reads EPEVTQTPSHQVTQMGQEVILRCVPISNHLYFYWYRQILGQKVEFLVSFYNNEISEKSEIFDDQFSVERPDGSNFTLKIRSTKLEDSAMYFCASSNRAANTGELFFGEGSRLTVL.